Presented here are 23 T cell receptor beta chains from one specimen sequenced in a study of T cell responses to AZD1222 COVID-19 vaccine. Libraries were prepared by immunoSEQ multiplex PCR; TCRdb keeps only in-frame clonotypes and omits some of them. The repertoire includes tens of thousands of clones, about 79% of them detected once, and about 19% sits in the top ten. The sample consisted of peripheral blood, taken on day 0 of AZD1222 vaccination. The source of these receptors is an adult in good health.

CDR3 protein: CASSIQVGMNTEAFF. The CDR3 nucleotides are TGTGCCAGTAGTATCCAGGTCGGTATGAACACTGAAGCTTTCTTT. The V gene is TRBV19, the J gene TRBJ1-1; no firm D call. Germline V lookup: CDR1 LNHDA, CDR2 SQIVND (reference sequence). This CDR3 region has 15 residues. Trimming took 3 bases from V and 0 from J, leaving 11 bases between them.

The V and J genes are TRBV2 and TRBJ2-1; 7 nucleotides line up with TRBD1. Germline CDR1 SNHLY, CDR2 FYNNEI. This CDR3 is built from 14 residues. V trimming: 7 bases; J trimming: 5 bases; junction bases outside the gene matches: 8. The CDR3 region is CASNGRGWDNEQFF. Written as DNA, the CDR3 is TGTGCCAGCAATGGCAGGGGGTGGGACAATGAGCAGTTCTTC. Drawing the rest from reference TRBV2 and TRBJ2-1, the complete variable domain is EPEVTQTPSHQVTQMGQEVILRCVPISNHLYFYWYRQILGQKVEFLVSFYNNEISEKSEIFDDQFSVERPDGSNFTLKIRSTKLEDSAMYFCASNGRGWDNEQFFGPGTRLTVL.

This clone showed up just a few times. The CDR3 nucleotides are TGTGCCAGCAGCCAAGATACGGGCAGGGAAATGGTATTGCATGGCTACACCTTC. Its protein product is CASSQDTGREMVLHGYTF. The rearrangement links TRBV3-1 (or the pseudogene TRBV3-2) to TRBJ1-2, with a possible D match to TRBD1 (5 bases). The CDR3 consists of 18 residues. Germline values: CDR1 LGHDT, CDR2 YNNKEL (reference sequence). V was shortened by 0 bases and J by 6 bases, with 23 bases between the two germline ends.

The V and J genes are TRBV5-1 and TRBJ2-2, with D possibly being TRBD1 (6 bases). The ends were cut back, 4 bases at V and 2 bases at J, with 12 bases in the middle. CDR3 length: 15 residues. CDR1 and CDR2 (germline): SGHRS, YFSETQ. The CDR3 DNA follows: TGCGCCAGCAGCCCGTCGGACAGAAACACCGGGGAGCTGTTTTTT. It translates to CASSPSDRNTGELFF.

This chain connects TRBV28 to TRBJ1-1, with TRBD1 identical over 7 bases. Trimming removed 5 bases from V and 5 bases from J; junction bases left unmatched: 11. The CDR3 totals 15 residues. The germline V gene encodes CDR1 MDHEN and CDR2 SYDVKM. The CDR3 DNA reads as TGTGCCAGCAGTGGGACAGACCTTTGGGGGACTGAAGCTTTCTTT. Encoded protein: CASSGTDLWGTEAFF.

DNA for the CDR3: TGTGCCAGCAGCCTTCAGGGGGGCACTGAAGCTTTCTTT. Residues: CASSLQGGTEAFF. The chain links TRBV28 to TRBJ1-1, with 7 nucleotides matching TRBD1. The CDR3 sequence is 13 residues long. The germline V gene encodes CDR1 MDHEN and CDR2 SYDVKM. The junction had 5 bases not matched to a gene; V was cut back by 6 bases and J by 4 bases.

The rearrangement joins TRBV2 to TRBJ1-1; a weak D match, TRBD1 (6 bases). The V gene lost 6 bases and the J gene lost 1 base, with 15 bases spanning the gap. The CDR3 sequence is 15 residues long. Germline-derived CDR1 and CDR2 are SNHLY and FYNNEI. CDR3 in amino acids: CASSLEQGSNTEAFF. For the CDR3, the DNA is TGTGCCAGCAGCCTAGAACAGGGATCGAACACTGAAGCTTTCTTT.

The rearrangement joins TRBV7-2 to TRBJ2-7; maybe TRBD2 (6 bases). Germline assignment: CDR1 SGHTA and CDR2 FQGNSA. The V gene lost 1 base and the J gene lost 4 bases, with 11 bases spanning the gap. CDR3 length equals 14 residues. CDR3 DNA: TGTGCCAGCAGCTTAGGGACTACCACTTACGAGCAGTACGTC. Protein product: CASSLGTTTYEQYV.

A remark on this clone: Other nucleotide sequences from this sample produce the same CDR3. V is TRBV7-3 and J is TRBJ2-2, with D unresolved. The CDR3 covers 14 residues. CDR1 is SGHTA, CDR2 FQGTGA, per germline. Between the trimmed V and J ends, which lost 3 bases and 0 bases, there was a span of 5 bases. This chain's CDR3 is CASSFGTNTGELFF. CDR3 DNA: TGTGCCAGCAGCTTTGGCACGAACACCGGGGAGCTGTTTTTT.

V usage is TRBV5-1 and J usage is TRBJ2-5, with a weak D call TRBD2 (6 bases). Germline V gene data show CDR1 as SGHRS and CDR2 as YFSETQ. The V gene lost 0 bases and the J gene lost 4 bases, with 16 bases spanning the gap. This CDR3 spans 16 amino acids. The CDR3 loop is CASSLGGSGARETQYF. In DNA form, the CDR3 reads TGCGCCAGCAGCTTGGGAGGGTCGGGAGCCAGAGAGACCCAGTACTTC.

To note about this clone: Because the CDR3's place on the DNA is in doubt, the DNA is left out and the CDR3 is given as listed by TCRdb. This chain uses TRBV19 with TRBJ2-7; TRBD1, the table's D call, lacks a check against the DNA. CDR1 is LNHDA and CDR2 is SQIVND in the germline V gene (reference sequence). The CDR3 length equals 17 residues, ends included. The CDR3 reads CASSMTFGDRPAYEQYF.

The chain joins TRBV7-3 to TRBJ2-1; 8 bases line up with TRBD2. The CDR3 runs to 16 residues. V was pared by 1 base and J by 8 bases, with 10 bases of the junction left unmatched. Per the germline V gene, CDR1 is SGHTA and CDR2 is FQGTGA. CDR3 protein: CASSLSGGRYQYEQFF. The CDR3 DNA is TGTGCCAGCAGCTTAAGTGGCGGGAGGTACCAATATGAGCAGTTCTTC.

The chain uses TRBV9 and TRBJ2-7; no definite D call. The V end was cut by 0 bases, the J end by 1 base, with 8 bases between. This CDR3 has 14 amino acids. Germline-derived CDR1 and CDR2 are SGDLS and YYNGEE. In nucleotides, the CDR3 is TGTGCCAGCAGCGTAGTTGGCGGATCCTACGAGCAGTACTTC. The encoded protein is CASSVVGGSYEQYF.

V usage is TRBV2 and J usage is TRBJ2-5; D is uncertain. This CDR3 has 12 residues. The V end lost 1 base, the J end lost 4 bases, and 4 bases lay between the germline ends. The germline V gene encodes CDR1 SNHLY and CDR2 FYNNEI. The CDR3 nucleotides read TGTGCCAGCAGTGAAGGAGGAGAGACCCAGTACTTC. The encoded protein is CASSEGGETQYF.

V is TRBV11-2 and J is TRBJ2-3; D call uncertain. Trimming left V 6 bases short and J 7 bases short, with 14 bases between. From germline, CDR1 is SGHAT and CDR2 FQNNGV. The CDR3 loop spans 13 amino acids. CDR3 sequence: CASSPQYQNTQYF. The DNA of the CDR3 is TGTGCCAGCAGTCCCCAATATCAGAATACGCAGTATTTT.

This clone was detected only once. The rearrangement uses TRBV19 and TRBJ1-5, with a weak D call TRBD1 (5 bases). This CDR3 contains 10 residues. Germline V gene lookup returns CDR1 LNHDA and CDR2 SQIVND (reference sequence). Trimming removed 11 bases from V and 4 bases from J, with 6 bases in between. The CDR3 nucleotides are TGTGCCGGACAAAATCAGCCCCAGCATTTT. This gives the protein CAGQNQPQHF.

The chain carries TRBV5-1 and TRBJ1-2; TRBD1 matches 9 bases. The germline V gene has CDR1 SGHRS and CDR2 YFSETQ. Trimming took 1 base from V and 4 from J; bases not matched to a gene: 8. This CDR3 comprises 16 residues. The DNA of the CDR3 is TGCGCCAGCAGCTTGTTACCGACAGGGGGAAGCTATGGCTACACCTTC. This codes for CASSLLPTGGSYGYTF.

The chain links TRBV7-2 to TRBJ1-2; D unclear. V shed 4 bases and J shed 10 bases, with 16 bases lying between them. Germline values: CDR1 SGHTA, CDR2 FQGNSA. The CDR3 is 13 residues long. CDR3 DNA sequence: TGTGCCAGCAGCTCGGGAAGCCGGGAGTTCTACACCTTC. It is translated as CASSSGSREFYTF.

Concerning this clone itself: Relative to the germline gene, one junction end is altered; a read error may explain this. The J gene is TRBJ1-5, the V gene TRBV6-2 or TRBV6-3, with D possibly TRBD1 on 5 matching bases. Germline lookup yields CDR1 MNHEY and CDR2 SVGEGT. There are 16 residues in the CDR3. The CDR3 sequence is CASSYFGTESNHPQHF. DNA of the CDR3: TGTGCCAGCAGTTACTTTGGGACGGAGAGCAATCATCCCCAGCATTTT.

V and J are TRBV5-1 and TRBJ1-1; 9 bases match TRBD1. Germline lookup yields CDR1 SGHRS and CDR2 YFSETQ. The length of the CDR3 is 14 residues. Germline trimming cut 4 bases from V and 4 bases from J; bases unmatched to any gene: 5. The CDR3 DNA reads as TGCGCCAGCAGCCTATGGACAGGGGCCACTGAAGCTTTCTTT. It yields the protein CASSLWTGATEAFF.

The table lists this clone with a few counts. The CDR3 region has the DNA TGTGCCAGCGGACAGGGCCCCTACGAGCAGTACTTC. Protein sequence: CASGQGPYEQYF. The V and J genes are TRBV28 and TRBJ2-7; 8 bases line up with TRBD1. The CDR3 loop spans 12 amino acids. Per the germline V gene, CDR1 is MDHEN and CDR2 is SYDVKM. J was trimmed by 2 bases and V by 8 bases; bases with no gene match: 2.

This clone was seen more than once but under ten times. The genes are TRBV2 and TRBJ1-6, with D unclear. Germline loops: CDR1 SNHLY, CDR2 FYNNEI. The CDR3 loop spans 14 amino acids. The V end lost 5 bases, the J end lost 5 bases, and 10 bases lay between the germline ends. The CDR3 bases are TGTGCCAGCAGTCCGACATTCAATAATTCACCCCTCCACTTT. Protein: CASSPTFNNSPLHF. Using reference TRBV2 and TRBJ1-6 for the parts outside the CDR3, the full variable domain is EPEVTQTPSHQVTQMGQEVILRCVPISNHLYFYWYRQILGQKVEFLVSFYNNEISEKSEIFDDQFSVERPDGSNFTLKIRSTKLEDSAMYFCASSPTFNNSPLHFGNGTRLTVT.

This chain connects TRBV9 to TRBJ1-5; TRBD1 is a possible D gene (6 bases). Germline CDR1 SGDLS, CDR2 YYNGEE. V lost 8 bases, J lost 7 bases, and 19 bases lay in between. The CDR3 has 14 amino acids. CDR3 sequence (DNA): TGTGCCAGGGCCGCTCAGGGGTCTAACCAGCCCCAGCATTTT. Translating gives CARAAQGSNQPQHF.